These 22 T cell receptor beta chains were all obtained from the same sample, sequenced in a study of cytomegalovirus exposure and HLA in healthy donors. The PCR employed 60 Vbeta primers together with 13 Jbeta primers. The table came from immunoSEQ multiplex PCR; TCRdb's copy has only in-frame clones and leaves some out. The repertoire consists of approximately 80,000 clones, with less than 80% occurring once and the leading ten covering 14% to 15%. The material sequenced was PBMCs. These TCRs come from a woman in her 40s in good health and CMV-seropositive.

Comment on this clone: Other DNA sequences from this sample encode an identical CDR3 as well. The CDR3 sequence is CASSSAGRQEPSSNYGYTF. CDR3 nucleotides: TGTGCCAGCAGTTCGGCGGGAAGGCAGGAGCCTTCTTCTAACTATGGCTACACCTTC. The chain joins TRBV28 to TRBJ1-2; the D is unclear. Trimming shortened V by 4 bases and J by 0 bases, and 24 bases separated the two germline ends. The CDR3 is made up of 19 amino acids. The V gene's germline CDR1 is MDHEN and CDR2 SYDVKM.

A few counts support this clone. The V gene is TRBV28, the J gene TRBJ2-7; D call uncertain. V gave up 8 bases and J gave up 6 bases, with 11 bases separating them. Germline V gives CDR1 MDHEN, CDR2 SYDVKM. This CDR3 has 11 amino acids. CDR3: CASGRSPEQYF. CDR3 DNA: TGTGCCAGCGGTCGGAGTCCCGAGCAGTACTTC.

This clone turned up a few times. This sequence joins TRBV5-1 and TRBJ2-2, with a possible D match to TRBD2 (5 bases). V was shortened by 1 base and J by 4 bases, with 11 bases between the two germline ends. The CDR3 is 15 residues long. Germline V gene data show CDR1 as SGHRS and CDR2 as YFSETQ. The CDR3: CASSLSSPITGELFF. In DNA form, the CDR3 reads TGCGCCAGCAGCTTGTCTAGCCCGATCACCGGGGAGCTGTTTTTT.

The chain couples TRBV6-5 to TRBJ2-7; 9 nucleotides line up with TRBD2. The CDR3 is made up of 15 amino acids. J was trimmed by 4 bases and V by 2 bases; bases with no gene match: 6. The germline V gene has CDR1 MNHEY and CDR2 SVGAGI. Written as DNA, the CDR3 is TGTGCCAGCAGTTACCGCGGACTAGCGCCTTACGAGCAGTACTTC. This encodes CASSYRGLAPYEQYF.

This CDR3 reads CASRNPLAGDNGELFF. In nucleotides, the CDR3 is TGTGCCAGCAGGAATCCTCTAGCGGGAGACAACGGGGAGCTGTTTTTT. The rearrangement uses TRBV6-6 and TRBJ2-2; TRBD2 aligns across 10 bases. The V segment lost 6 bases and the J segment 7 bases; nucleotides outside the gene matches: 11. The CDR3 totals 16 residues. CDR1 MNHNY and CDR2 SVGAGI come from the germline V gene (reference sequence).

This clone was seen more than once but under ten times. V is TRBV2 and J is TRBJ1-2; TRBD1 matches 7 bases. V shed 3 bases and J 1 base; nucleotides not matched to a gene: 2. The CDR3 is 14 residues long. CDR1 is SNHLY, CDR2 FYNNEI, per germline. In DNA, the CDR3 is TGTGCCAGCAGTGAGTCAGGGGGTAACTATGGCTACACCTTC. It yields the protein CASSESGGNYGYTF.

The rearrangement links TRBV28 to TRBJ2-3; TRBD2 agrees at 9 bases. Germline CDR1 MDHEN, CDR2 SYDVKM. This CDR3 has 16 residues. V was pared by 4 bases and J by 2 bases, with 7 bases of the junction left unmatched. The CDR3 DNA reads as TGTGCCAGCAGTTCCCCCGCGGGAGGGCCCACAGATACGCAGTATTTT. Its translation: CASSSPAGGPTDTQYF.

For the CDR3, the DNA is TGTGCCAGCAGCTTACAGGGGGCAACTAATGAAAAACTGTTTTTT. Residues: CASSLQGATNEKLFF. This sequence joins TRBV7-2 and TRBJ1-4; 7 nucleotides line up with TRBD1. The CDR3 covers 15 residues. Losses at the gene ends were 2 bases for V and 0 bases for J; bases not matched to a gene: 0. Germline-derived CDR1 and CDR2 are SGHTA and FQGNSA.

CDR3 DNA: TGTGCTAAGATCGGCAGGGGACCTAATAGCAATCAGCCCCAGCATTTT. Protein: CAKIGRGPNSNQPQHF. The chain couples TRBV21-1 to TRBJ1-5; the D call in the table, TRBD1, was not verified against the DNA. TRBV21-1 represents a pseudogene. This CDR3 spans 16 amino acids.

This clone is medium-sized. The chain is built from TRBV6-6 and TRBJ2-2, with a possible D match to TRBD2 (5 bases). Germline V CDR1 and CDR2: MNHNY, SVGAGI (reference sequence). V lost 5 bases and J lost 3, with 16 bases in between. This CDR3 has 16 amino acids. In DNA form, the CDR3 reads TGTGCCAGCAGTGCACGGGGTAGCGACGACACCGGGGAGCTGTTTTTT. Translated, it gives CASSARGSDDTGELFF.

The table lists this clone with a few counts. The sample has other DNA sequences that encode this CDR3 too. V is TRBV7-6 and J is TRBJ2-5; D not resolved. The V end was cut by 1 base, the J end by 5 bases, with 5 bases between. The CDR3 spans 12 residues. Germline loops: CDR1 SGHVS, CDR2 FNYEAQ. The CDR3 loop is CASSLVSETQYF. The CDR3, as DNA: TGTGCCAGCAGCTTAGTAAGCGAGACCCAGTACTTC. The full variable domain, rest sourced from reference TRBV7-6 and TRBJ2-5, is GAGVSQSPRYKVTKRGQDVALRCDPISGHVSLYWYRQALGQGPEFLTYFNYEAQQDKSGLPNDRFSAERPEGSISTLTIQRTEQRDSAMYRCASSLVSETQYFGPGTRLLVL.

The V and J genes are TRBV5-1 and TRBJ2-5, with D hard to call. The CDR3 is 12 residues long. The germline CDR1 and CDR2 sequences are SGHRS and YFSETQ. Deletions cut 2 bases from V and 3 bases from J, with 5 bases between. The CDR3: CASSFYEETQYF. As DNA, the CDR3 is TGCGCCAGCAGCTTCTATGAAGAGACCCAGTACTTC.

The CDR3, as DNA: TGCGCCAGCAGCCAAGCCCGCCAAGGACTAGCGGGGAGAGATACGCAGTATTTT. This codes for CASSQARQGLAGRDTQYF. The rearrangement links TRBV4-3 to TRBJ2-3, with 12 bases identical to TRBD2. The length of the CDR3 is 18 residues. Germline V gene data show CDR1 as LGHNA and CDR2 as YSLEER. The junction had 10 bases not matched to a gene; V was cut back by 1 base and J by 5 bases.

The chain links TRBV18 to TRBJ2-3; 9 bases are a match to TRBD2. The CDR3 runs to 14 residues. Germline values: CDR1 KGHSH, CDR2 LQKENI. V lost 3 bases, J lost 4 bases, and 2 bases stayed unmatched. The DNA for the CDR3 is TGTGCCAGCTCACCGGGACTAGCCGCAGATACGCAGTATTTT. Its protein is CASSPGLAADTQYF.

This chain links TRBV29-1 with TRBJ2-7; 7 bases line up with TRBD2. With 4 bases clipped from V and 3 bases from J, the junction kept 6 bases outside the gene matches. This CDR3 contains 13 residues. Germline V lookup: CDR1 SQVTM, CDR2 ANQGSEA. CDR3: CSVGIRGDYEQYF. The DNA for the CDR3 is TGCAGCGTTGGAATCCGGGGGGACTACGAGCAGTACTTC.

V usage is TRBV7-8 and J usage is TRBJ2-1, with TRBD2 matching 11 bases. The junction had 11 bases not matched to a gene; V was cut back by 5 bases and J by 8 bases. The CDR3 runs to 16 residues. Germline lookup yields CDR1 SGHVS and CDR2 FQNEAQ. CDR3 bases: TGTGCCAGCAGCCTGACGACTAGCGGGACTCCCCATGAGCAGTTCTTC. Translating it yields CASSLTTSGTPHEQFF.

The CDR3 nucleotides are TGCGCCAGCAGCTTGCGGTATATAGACAGGGGGGGCTACGAGCAGTACTTC. Residues: CASSLRYIDRGGYEQYF. The V call is TRBV5-1, the J call TRBJ2-7, with TRBD1 matching over 9 bases. This CDR3 has 17 residues. Germline V gene lookup returns CDR1 SGHRS and CDR2 YFSETQ. The junction had 11 bases not matched to a gene; V was cut back by 1 base and J by 3 bases.

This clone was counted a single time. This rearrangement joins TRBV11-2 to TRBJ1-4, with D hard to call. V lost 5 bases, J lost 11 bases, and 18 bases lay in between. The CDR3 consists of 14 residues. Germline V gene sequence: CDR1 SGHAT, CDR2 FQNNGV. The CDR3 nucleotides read TGTGCCAGCAGCGACCGCGGGGTCAGCCCGAAACTGTTTTTT. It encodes CASSDRGVSPKLFF.

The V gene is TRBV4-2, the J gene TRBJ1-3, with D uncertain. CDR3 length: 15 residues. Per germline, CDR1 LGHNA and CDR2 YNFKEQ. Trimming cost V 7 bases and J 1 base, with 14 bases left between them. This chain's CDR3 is CASILNEGSGNTIYF. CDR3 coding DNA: TGTGCCAGCATCCTAAACGAGGGATCTGGAAACACCATATATTTT.

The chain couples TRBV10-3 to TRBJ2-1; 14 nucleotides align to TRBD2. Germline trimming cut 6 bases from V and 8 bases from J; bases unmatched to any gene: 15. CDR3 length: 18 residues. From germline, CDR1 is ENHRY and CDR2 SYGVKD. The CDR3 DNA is TGTGCCATCAGGGGGTACGGGACTAGCGGGAGTGGGGGCGATGAGCAGTTCTTC. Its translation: CAIRGYGTSGSGGDEQFF.

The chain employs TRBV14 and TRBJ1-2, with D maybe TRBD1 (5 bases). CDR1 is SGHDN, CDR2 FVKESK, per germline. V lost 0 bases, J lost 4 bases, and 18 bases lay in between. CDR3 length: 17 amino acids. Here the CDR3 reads CASSQDSGGVRLYGYTF. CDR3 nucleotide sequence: TGTGCCAGCAGCCAAGATTCGGGAGGGGTTCGACTCTATGGCTACACCTTC.

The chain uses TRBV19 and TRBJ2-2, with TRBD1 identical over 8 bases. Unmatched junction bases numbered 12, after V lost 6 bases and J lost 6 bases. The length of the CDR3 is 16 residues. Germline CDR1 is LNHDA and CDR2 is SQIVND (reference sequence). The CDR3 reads CASRHLFRQGSGELFF. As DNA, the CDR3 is TGTGCCAGTAGACACCTTTTTCGACAGGGGTCCGGGGAGCTGTTTTTT.